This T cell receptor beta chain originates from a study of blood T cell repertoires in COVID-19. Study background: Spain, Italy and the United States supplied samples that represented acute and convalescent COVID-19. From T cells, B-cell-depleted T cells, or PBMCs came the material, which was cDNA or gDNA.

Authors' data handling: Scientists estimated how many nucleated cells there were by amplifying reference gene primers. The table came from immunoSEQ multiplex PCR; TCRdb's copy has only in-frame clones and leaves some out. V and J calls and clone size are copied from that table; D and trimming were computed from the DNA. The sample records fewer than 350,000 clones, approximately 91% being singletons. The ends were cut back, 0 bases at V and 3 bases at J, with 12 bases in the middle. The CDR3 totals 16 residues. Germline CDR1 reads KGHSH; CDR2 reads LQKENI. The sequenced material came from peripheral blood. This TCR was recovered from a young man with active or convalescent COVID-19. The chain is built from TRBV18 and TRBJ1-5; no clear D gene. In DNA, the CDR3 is TGTGCCAGCTCACCACCTGGCGGTACGGTCAATCAGCCCCAGCATTTT. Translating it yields CASSPPGGTVNQPQHF.